A selection of T cell receptor beta chains follows, all from one sample in a study of cytomegalovirus exposure and HLA in healthy donors. The repertoire was sequenced with immunoSEQ multiplex PCR; TCRdb's copy has only in-frame clones and lacks some. The data contain under 250,000 clones, around nine tenths of them singletons. The specimen was PBMCs. These receptors all come from a man aged 18 to 30 in good health and CMV-seronegative. Both conserved end residues are trimmed from each CDR3. The order of the fields is V gene, J gene, clone size, CDR3 protein. Expanded clones get a size class; other rows say once, few or many, or leave the size out.

v_call: TRBV29-1; j_call: TRBJ2-2; clone_size: many; cdr3_aa: SLGTSGGELF
v_call: TRBV9; j_call: TRBJ2-7; clone_size: NA; cdr3_aa: ASSVAPRQGTGYEQY
v_call: TRBV11-2; j_call: TRBJ2-3; clone_size: once; cdr3_aa: ASSNSGDGTDTQY
v_call: TRBV5-5; j_call: TRBJ1-6; clone_size: NA; cdr3_aa: ASSPGGATYNSPLH
v_call: TRBV18; j_call: TRBJ2-3; clone_size: NA; cdr3_aa: ASSPPDRASGTQY
v_call: TRBV18; j_call: TRBJ1-4; clone_size: few; cdr3_aa: ASSPPGQPFGELF
v_call: TRBV5-1; j_call: TRBJ1-4; clone_size: NA; cdr3_aa: ASSLLTGGDEKLF
v_call: TRBV5-1; j_call: TRBJ2-7; clone_size: NA; cdr3_aa: ASSFGGSYEQY
v_call: TRBV9; j_call: TRBJ2-1; clone_size: NA; cdr3_aa: ASSGTSHNEQF
v_call: TRBV4-2; j_call: TRBJ2-5; clone_size: NA; cdr3_aa: ASSLSGVSRETQY
v_call: TRBV10-3; j_call: TRBJ1-1; clone_size: NA; cdr3_aa: AISTETQGGAF
v_call: TRBV7-2; j_call: TRBJ1-6; clone_size: NA; cdr3_aa: ASTWTGSRSPLH
v_call: TRBV29-1; j_call: TRBJ1-6; clone_size: few; cdr3_aa: RGQNSPLH
v_call: TRBV11-2; j_call: TRBJ2-5; clone_size: NA; cdr3_aa: ASSPAGAETQY
v_call: TRBV6-5; j_call: TRBJ2-5; clone_size: NA; cdr3_aa: ASSSDRARVEETQY
v_call: TRBV30; j_call: TRBJ1-5; clone_size: once; cdr3_aa: AWALQGNQPQH
v_call: TRBV10-1; j_call: TRBJ1-1; clone_size: NA; cdr3_aa: ASSAWVGQTSEAF
v_call: TRBV11-3; j_call: TRBJ1-4; clone_size: NA; cdr3_aa: ARLFEKLF
v_call: TRBV30; j_call: TRBJ2-1; clone_size: NA; cdr3_aa: AWSVDRAYNEQF
v_call: TRBV2; j_call: TRBJ1-2; clone_size: NA; cdr3_aa: ASKQGAYGYT
v_call: TRBV6-5; j_call: TRBJ1-2; clone_size: NA; cdr3_aa: ASSYEGNYGYT
v_call: TRBV4-3; j_call: TRBJ2-7; clone_size: NA; cdr3_aa: ASSQYSSYEQY
v_call: TRBV9; j_call: TRBJ2-2; clone_size: NA; cdr3_aa: ASSVVTSGGTGELF